Listed below are T cell receptor beta chains from one sample, sequenced in a study of T cells in Graves' hyperthyroidism and ophthalmopathy. TCRdb reanalysed the multiplex PCR reads using MiXCR and keeps one entry per CDR3 protein. This sample yields around 580,000 distinct CDR3 sequences, of which 35% to 55% are seen a single time; around 7.7% belongs to the top ten. The sample comprised peripheral blood or thyroid tissue (not recorded which). These receptors all stem from a woman under 30 with Graves' hyperthyroidism. Both conserved end residues are trimmed from each CDR3. The order of the fields is CDR3 length, V gene, J gene, clone size, D gene, CDR3 protein. The D gene is left open where the match is weak. Part of the rows lack a size; the others show once, few, many or a class for expanded clones.

13	TRBV18	TRBJ1-1	once	.	ASSPPNRKNTEAF
14	TRBV20-1	TRBJ2-7	.	.	SASSLEAGSNYEQY
13	TRBV7-8	TRBJ1-3	many	.	ASSLEGTSGNTIY
14	TRBV7-2	TRBJ1-2	.	TRBD1	ASSQLRGQGDYGYT
14	TRBV15	TRBJ1-4	many	.	ATSRDSGATNEKLF
11	TRBV24-1	TRBJ2-1	.	TRBD1	ATTEAGGDEQF
15	TRBV7-3	TRBJ2-5	.	.	ASSGRYGRRSGETQY
11	TRBV20-1	TRBJ2-7	once	TRBD1	SPSQGQEYEQY
13	TRBV5-5	TRBJ1-6	.	.	ASSRDDYNDSPLH
12	TRBV19	TRBJ2-7	many	TRBD2	ASSGAGVAYEQY
15	TRBV4-2	TRBJ2-2	few	.	ASSQERGGGEAGELF
12	TRBV12-3/TRBV12-4	TRBJ1-2	few	.	ASSSLRELAGYT
13	TRBV19	TRBJ1-5	.	.	ASSIGAGNNEPQH
13	TRBV7-6	TRBJ2-7	.	TRBD1	ASSYRVTGIYEQY
13	TRBV29-1	TRBJ2-7	many	TRBD1	SVEDLGTGGYEQY
17	TRBV4-3	TRBJ2-2	few	TRBD2	ASSQVFLAGDPATGELF
12	TRBV9	TRBJ2-7	few	TRBD1	ASSVAPGGYEQY
9	TRBV24-1	TRBJ1-2	.	.	ATSGSGGYT